This T cell receptor beta chain was obtained from a study of blood T cell repertoires in COVID-19 (dated by TCRdb to the early 2020s). For the study in its entirety: Samples from collaborators originated in the United States, Italy and Spain and spanned both the acute and convalescent phases of COVID-19. Deeply sampled blood TCRbeta repertoires from subjects exposed to, actively infected with, or recovered from COVID-19 were included in the dataset. The samples were drawn from two sources: the first 160 participants of the ongoing ImmuneRACE study, and 950 to 1,500 subjects contributed by 6 global collaborators. The repertoires were released in a freely available public database intended as a resource for research on the immune response to SARS-CoV-2. The sample metadata nearly always contained a de-identified subject ID, COVID-19 status, age in years and sex. The prospective study material was composed of cDNA or gDNA derived from T cells, B-cell-depleted T cells, or PBMCs. HLA class I and class II types, where available, came from metadata supplied by the sample provider rather than from assay-based typing. General study outcomes and caveats: How much clinical and demographic metadata was included differed by source and by participant, and the metadata was provided uncurated.

TCRbeta CDR3 regions were amplified from genomic DNA by means of the immunoSEQ Assay, a bias-controlled multiplex PCR. The paper's data handling went like this. Nucleated cell counts per sample were estimated from amplification of reference gene primers within the assay. To quantify the absolute abundance of each unique TCRbeta CDR3 rearrangement, sequence reads were collapsed and filtered. For each sample, productive Simpson clonality was calculated by taking the square root of Simpson's diversity index across productive rearrangements. The immuneACCESS repertoire file appears here via TCRdb, limited to in-frame rearrangements. These files lack a portion of the clones; in checked studies, under half of the deficit traces to unresolved V genes, and the cause of the others is not known. The V and J calls and clone size are taken from that table; D and trimming were inferred from the DNA. This sample has about 150,000 clones in its table, and over 75% of those were observed once. The ten most abundant clones make up 6% to 8.5% of the sample.

Regarding this clone: The antigen it recognizes is unknown. No quality values exist for individual bases; no much larger clone is one base distant.

Participants in the prospective study were aged roughly 18 to 100 years, lived in under 30 United States geographic areas, and enrolled through a virtual design. Cohort assignment in the prospective study relied on participant-reported clinical history from a screening survey and a study questionnaire. ImmuneRACE Cohort 3 recovered participants were defined by two consecutive negative NP/OP PCR tests, healthcare professional clearance, or symptom resolution. Mobile phlebotomists in the prospective study collected whole blood, serum and a nasopharyngeal or oropharyngeal swab from every participant. Over a roughly two-month period, participants in the prospective study had the option of providing additional blood draws and questionnaires. Before DNA extraction, blood samples from the prospective study were shipped at room temperature or frozen. This TCR came from a woman aged 45-65 years who had recovered from COVID-19. Sequenced input: PBMCs or T cells enriched from blood (not recorded which).

Read as DNA, the sequence is TGTGCCAGCAGTTTCTCGGGGGTGGATGGCTACACCTTC. Its product reads: CASSFSGVDGYTF. This chain joins TRBV12-3 or TRBV12-4 to TRBJ1-2; a weak D assignment points to TRBD1 (5 bases agree). V loses 3 bases, J loses 6 bases, and the germline ends lie 11 bases apart. The CDR3 spans 13 residues, from the cysteine through the phenylalanine. Only the CDR3 DNA is retained, 39 bases long and in frame from the first base.